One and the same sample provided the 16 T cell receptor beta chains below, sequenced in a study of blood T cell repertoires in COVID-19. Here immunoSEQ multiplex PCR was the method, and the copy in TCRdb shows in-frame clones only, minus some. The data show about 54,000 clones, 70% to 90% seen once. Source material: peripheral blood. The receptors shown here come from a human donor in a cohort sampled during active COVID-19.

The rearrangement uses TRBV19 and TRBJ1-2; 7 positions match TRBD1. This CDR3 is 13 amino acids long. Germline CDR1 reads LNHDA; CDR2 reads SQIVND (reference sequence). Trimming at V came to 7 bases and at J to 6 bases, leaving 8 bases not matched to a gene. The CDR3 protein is CASTTGVGDGYTF. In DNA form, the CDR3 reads TGTGCCAGTACTACAGGGGTAGGGGATGGCTACACCTTC.

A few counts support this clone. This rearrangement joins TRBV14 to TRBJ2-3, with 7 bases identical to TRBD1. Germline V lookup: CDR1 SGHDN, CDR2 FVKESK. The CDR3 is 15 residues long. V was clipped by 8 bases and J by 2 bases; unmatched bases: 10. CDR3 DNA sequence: TGTGCCAGCGCGCGGACAGGACCCTTCACAGATACGCAGTATTTT. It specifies CASARTGPFTDTQYF.

The CDR3 sequence: CASSLAGTSGTPTGELFF. DNA of the CDR3: TGTGCCAGCTCCCTAGCCGGGACTAGCGGGACTCCCACCGGGGAGCTGTTTTTT. V gene TRBV6-7 combines with J gene TRBJ2-2; 13 positions agree with TRBD2. TRBV6-7 is an ORF, with its function uncertain. The J segment lost 4 bases and the V segment lost 8 bases, leaving 13 bases of the junction unmatched. This CDR3 comprises 18 residues.

The CDR3 loop is CASSGRERKNTGELFF. In DNA form, the CDR3 reads TGTGCCAGCTCAGGGCGGGAGAGGAAGAACACCGGGGAGCTGTTTTTT. The gene calls are TRBV18 and TRBJ2-2, with 7 bases fitting TRBD2. After removal of 5 bases from V and 1 base from J, the junction contained 7 bases not matched to a gene. Germline V gene sequence: CDR1 KGHSH, CDR2 LQKENI. The CDR3 covers 16 residues.

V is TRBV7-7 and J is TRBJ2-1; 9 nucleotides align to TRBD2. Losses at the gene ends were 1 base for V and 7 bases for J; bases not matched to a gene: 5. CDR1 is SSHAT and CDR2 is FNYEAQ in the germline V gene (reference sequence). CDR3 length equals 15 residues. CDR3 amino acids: CASSLVAGGPNEQFF. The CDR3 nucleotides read TGTGCCAGCAGCTTAGTGGCGGGAGGGCCGAATGAGCAGTTCTTC. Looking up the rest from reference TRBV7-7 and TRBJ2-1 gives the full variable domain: GAGVSQSPRYKVTKRGQDVTLRCDPISSHATLYWYQQALGQGPEFLTYFNYEAQPDKSGLPSDRFSAERPEGSISTLTIQRTEQRDSAMYRCASSLVAGGPNEQFFGPGTRLTVL.

Here the CDR3 DNA reads TGCGCCAGCAGCACCAGGGGAGAGGTGGAAAAACTGTTTTTT. Its translation: CASSTRGEVEKLFF. The gene calls are TRBV5-1 and TRBJ1-4, with a weak D call TRBD1 (6 bases). The CDR3 covers 14 residues. V lost 4 bases and J 8 bases, leaving 15 bases between the germline ends. Per the germline V gene, CDR1 is SGHRS and CDR2 is YFSETQ.

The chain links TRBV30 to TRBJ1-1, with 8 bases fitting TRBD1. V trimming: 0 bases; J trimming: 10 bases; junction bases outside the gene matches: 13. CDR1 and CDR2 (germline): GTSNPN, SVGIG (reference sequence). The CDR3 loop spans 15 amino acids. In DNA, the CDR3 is TGTGCCTGGAGTGTTCAGATTTCAGGGGGCGGAGGAGCTTTCTTT. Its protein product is CAWSVQISGGGGAFF.

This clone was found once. Here the CDR3 DNA reads TGCGCCAGCAGCTTGGCCACAGGGGATAGCGGCTACACCTTC. Translation gives CASSLATGDSGYTF. J is TRBJ1-2 and V is TRBV5-1; 7 nucleotides agree with TRBD1. Germline V gene data show CDR1 as SGHRS and CDR2 as YFSETQ. The CDR3 runs to 14 residues. Germline trimming cut 0 bases from V and 8 bases from J; bases unmatched to any gene: 7.

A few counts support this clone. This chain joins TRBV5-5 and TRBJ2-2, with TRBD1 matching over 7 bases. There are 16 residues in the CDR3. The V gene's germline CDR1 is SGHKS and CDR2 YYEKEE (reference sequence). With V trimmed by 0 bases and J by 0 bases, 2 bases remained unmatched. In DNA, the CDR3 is TGTGCCAGCAGCTTGGGGCAGGGGGCGAACACCGGGGAGCTGTTTTTT. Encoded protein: CASSLGQGANTGELFF.

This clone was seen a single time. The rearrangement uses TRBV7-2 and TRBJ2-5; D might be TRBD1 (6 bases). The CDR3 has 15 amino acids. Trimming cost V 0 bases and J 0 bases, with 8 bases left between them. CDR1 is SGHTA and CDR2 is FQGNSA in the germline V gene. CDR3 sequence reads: CASSLAAGDQETQYF. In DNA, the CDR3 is TGTGCCAGCAGCTTAGCCGCAGGGGACCAAGAGACCCAGTACTTC. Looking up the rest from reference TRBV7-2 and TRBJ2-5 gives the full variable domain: GAGVSQSPSNKVTEKGKDVELRCDPISGHTALYWYRQSLGQGLEFLIYFQGNSAPDKSGLPSDRFSAERTGGSVSTLTIQRTQQEDSAVYLCASSLAAGDQETQYFGPGTRLLVL.

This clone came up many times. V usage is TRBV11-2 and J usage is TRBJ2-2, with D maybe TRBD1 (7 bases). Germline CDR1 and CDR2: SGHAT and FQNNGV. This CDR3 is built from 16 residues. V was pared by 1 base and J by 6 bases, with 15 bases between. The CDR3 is CASSLGRGTEAGELFF. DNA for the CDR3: TGTGCCAGCAGCTTAGGCCGGGGGACAGAGGCCGGGGAGCTGTTTTTT.

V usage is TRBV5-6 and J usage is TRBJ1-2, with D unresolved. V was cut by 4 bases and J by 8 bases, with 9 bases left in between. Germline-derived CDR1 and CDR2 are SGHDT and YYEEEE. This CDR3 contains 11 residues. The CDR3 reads CASSIREGYTF. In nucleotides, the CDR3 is TGTGCCAGCAGCATCCGAGAGGGCTACACCTTC. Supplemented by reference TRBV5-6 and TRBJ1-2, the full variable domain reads DAGVTQSPTHLIKTRGQQVTLRCSPKSGHDTVSWYQQALGQGPQFIFQYYEEEERQRGNFPDRFSGHQFPNYSSELNVNALLLGDSALYLCASSIREGYTFGSGTRLTVV.

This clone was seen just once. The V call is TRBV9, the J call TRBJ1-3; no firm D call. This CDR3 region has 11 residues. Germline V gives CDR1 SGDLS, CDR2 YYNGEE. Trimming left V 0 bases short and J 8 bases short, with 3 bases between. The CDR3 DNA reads TGTGCCAGCAGCGTAGCGGACACCATATATTTT. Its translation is CASSVADTIYF.

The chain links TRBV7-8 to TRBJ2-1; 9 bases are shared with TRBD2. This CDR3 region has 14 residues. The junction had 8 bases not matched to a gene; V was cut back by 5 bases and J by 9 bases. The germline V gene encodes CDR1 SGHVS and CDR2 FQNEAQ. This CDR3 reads CASSPRRGGGEQFF. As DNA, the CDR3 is TGTGCCAGCAGCCCCCGGCGGGGGGGAGGTGAGCAGTTCTTC.

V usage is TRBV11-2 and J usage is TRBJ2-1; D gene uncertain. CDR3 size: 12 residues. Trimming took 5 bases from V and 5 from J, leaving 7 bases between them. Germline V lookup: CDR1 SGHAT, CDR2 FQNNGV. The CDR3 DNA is TGTGCCAGCAGCCGCGATCACAATGAGCAGTTCTTC. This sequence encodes CASSRDHNEQFF.

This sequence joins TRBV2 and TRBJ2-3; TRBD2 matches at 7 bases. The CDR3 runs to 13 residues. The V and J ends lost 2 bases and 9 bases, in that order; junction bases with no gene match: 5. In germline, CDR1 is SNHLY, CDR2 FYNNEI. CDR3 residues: CASSEWEGITQYF. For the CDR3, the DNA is TGTGCCAGCAGTGAATGGGAGGGAATAACGCAGTATTTT.